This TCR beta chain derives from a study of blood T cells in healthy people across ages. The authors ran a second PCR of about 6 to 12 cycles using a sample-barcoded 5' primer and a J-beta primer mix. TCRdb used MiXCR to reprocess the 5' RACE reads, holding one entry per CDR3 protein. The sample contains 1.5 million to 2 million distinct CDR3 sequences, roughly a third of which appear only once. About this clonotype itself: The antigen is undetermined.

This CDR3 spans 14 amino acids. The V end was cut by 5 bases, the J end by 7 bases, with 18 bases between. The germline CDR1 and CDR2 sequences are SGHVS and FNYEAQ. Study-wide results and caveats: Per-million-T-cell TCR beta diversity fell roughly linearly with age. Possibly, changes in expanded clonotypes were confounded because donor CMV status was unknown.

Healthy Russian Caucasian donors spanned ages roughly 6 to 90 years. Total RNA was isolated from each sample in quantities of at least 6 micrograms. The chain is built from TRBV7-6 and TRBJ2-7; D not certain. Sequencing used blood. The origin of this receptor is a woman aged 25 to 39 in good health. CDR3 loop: CASSQKVAGSEQYF. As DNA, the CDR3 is TGTGCCAGCAGCCAAAAGGTGGCAGGATCTGAGCAGTACTTC.